This T cell receptor (beta chain) originates from a study of cytomegalovirus exposure and HLA in healthy donors. Findings and caveats of the study: It was shown in a later analysis that HLA-associated TCR beta chains were more clonally expanded than other, equally common chains.

The primer mix had 60 Vbeta and 13 Jbeta primers. The table came from immunoSEQ multiplex PCR; TCRdb's copy has only in-frame clones and leaves some out. The sample holds about 230,000 clones, almost 85% seen once. Concerning this clone itself: Antigen: not known.

V dropped 2 bases and J dropped 3 bases, with 10 bases sitting between them. Germline V gives CDR1 MNHEY, CDR2 SVGAGI. CDR3 length: 14 amino acids. J is TRBJ1-1 and V is TRBV6-5, with no clear D. The sequencing input was PBMCs. The clonotype originates from a middle-aged woman in good health and CMV-seronegative. The CDR3 sequence is CASSYQAGYTEAFF. Here the CDR3 DNA reads TGTGCCAGCAGTTACCAGGCGGGGTACACTGAAGCTTTCTTT.